The present entry profiles one T cell receptor (beta chain) with its context. V was pared by 5 bases and J by 8 bases, with 16 bases between. The CDR3 is made up of 14 amino acids. The germline V gene has CDR1 LNHDA and CDR2 SQIVND (reference sequence). This record belongs to a study of shared clonotypes between healthy human individuals. Free of recent acute infections or vaccinations, the donors were healthy HIV-negative adults. Nashville, Tennessee was home to all donors, who were Caucasian adults. The authors ran the assay at deep level. Unsorted PBMCs provided DNA that was sequenced on ten immunoSEQ deep assay plates. Libraries were prepared by immunoSEQ multiplex PCR; TCRdb keeps only in-frame clonotypes and omits some of them. The sample shows about 520,000 clones, roughly 80% of them seen only once.

Specimen: PBMCs. The TCR originated in a woman between 35 and 50 years old in good health. Some clones in this sample may be carry-over from other donors' samples. The chain has TRBV19 and TRBJ2-1; maybe TRBD2 (6 bases). The CDR3 protein is CASSFSSAGDEQFF. In DNA form, the CDR3 reads TGTGCCAGTAGTTTTTCTAGCGCCGGGGATGAGCAGTTCTTC.